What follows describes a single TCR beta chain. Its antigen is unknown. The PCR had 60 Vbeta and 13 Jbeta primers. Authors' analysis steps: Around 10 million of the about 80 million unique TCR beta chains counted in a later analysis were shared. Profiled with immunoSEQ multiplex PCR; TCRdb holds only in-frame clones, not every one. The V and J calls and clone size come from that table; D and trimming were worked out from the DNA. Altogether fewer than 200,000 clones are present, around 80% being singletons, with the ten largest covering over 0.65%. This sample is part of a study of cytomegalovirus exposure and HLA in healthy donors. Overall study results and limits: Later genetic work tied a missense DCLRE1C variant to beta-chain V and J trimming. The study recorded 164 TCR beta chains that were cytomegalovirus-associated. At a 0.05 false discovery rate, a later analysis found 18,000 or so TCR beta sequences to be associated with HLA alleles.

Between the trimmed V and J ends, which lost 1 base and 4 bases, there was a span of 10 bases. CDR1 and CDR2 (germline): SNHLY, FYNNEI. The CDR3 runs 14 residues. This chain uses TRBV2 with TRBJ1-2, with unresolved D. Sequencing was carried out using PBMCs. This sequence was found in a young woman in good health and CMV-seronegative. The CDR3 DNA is TGTGCCAGCAGTGAAGGTTCGGGAAGCTATGGCTACACCTTC. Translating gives CASSEGSGSYGYTF.